The next 27 T cell receptor beta chains were all read from a single sample in a study of Graves' ophthalmopathy and Graves' hyperthyroidism (dated by TCRdb to 2016 to 2019). The sequencing machine was an Illumina HiSeq 2000. For repertoire sequencing, the TCR beta CDR3 regions were amplified from RNA transcripts. The first round was an RT-PCR using HTBI primers with the Qiagen OneStep RT-PCR kit, and this first round was followed by a second-round multiplex PCR, then size selection and purification. The raw public data were reprocessed by TCRdb itself: fastp quality trimming at Q25, MiXCR clonotype calling, in-frame beta chains only. Each CDR3 protein appears once, grouped with its most common genes and DNA. Within this sample are almost 750,000 distinct CDR3 sequences, with 40% of them counted one time only. The ten top clones hold 44% of the sample. Specimen: peripheral blood. The source is an adult man with Graves' ophthalmopathy.

This clonotype has just a few counts. This chain connects TRBV2 to TRBJ1-1, with 10 bases lining up with TRBD1. The ends lost 3 bases at V and 4 bases at J; junction bases unmatched: 11. CDR3 length: 17 residues. Germline CDR1 is SNHLY and CDR2 is FYNNEI. The CDR3 DNA reads as TGTGCCAGCAGTGATTTTTGGACAGGGGGTAGAAGCACTGAAGCTTTCTTT. This encodes CASSDFWTGGRSTEAFF.

The chain carries TRBV3-1 and TRBJ1-2; 7 positions agree with TRBD1. The germline V gene has CDR1 LGHDT and CDR2 YNNKEL (reference sequence). The V and J ends lost 5 bases and 5 bases, in that order; junction bases with no gene match: 11. This CDR3 spans 15 amino acids. Here the CDR3 reads CASSAQNRQGYGYTF. CDR3 DNA sequence: TGTGCCAGCAGCGCTCAGAATCGACAGGGTTATGGCTACACCTTC.

This clonotype was counted many times. The chain recombines TRBV7-2 with TRBJ1-1; no clear D. Germline CDR1 is SGHTA and CDR2 is FQGNSA. This CDR3 comprises 11 residues. V was trimmed by 1 base and J by 8 bases, leaving 5 bases between them. The chain's CDR3 is CASSLGVEAFF. CDR3 coding DNA: TGTGCCAGCAGCTTAGGTGTAGAAGCTTTCTTT.

This clonotype was picked up a small number of times. The chain recombines TRBV20-1 with TRBJ1-1, with TRBD1 matching 7 bases. J was trimmed by 4 bases and V by 5 bases; bases with no gene match: 10. The CDR3 has 14 residues. Germline CDR1 reads DFQATT; CDR2 reads SNEGSKA (reference sequence). The CDR3 is CSAPPGQTITEAFF. CDR3 nucleotides: TGCAGTGCTCCCCCGGGACAGACTATCACTGAAGCTTTCTTT.

The sample holds a few counts of this clonotype. V and J are TRBV19 and TRBJ2-5; 16 bases agree with TRBD2. This CDR3 spans 17 amino acids. J lost 7 bases, V lost 4 bases, and 9 bases had no gene match. Germline CDR1 is LNHDA and CDR2 is SQIVND (reference sequence). CDR3 sequence (DNA): TGTGCCAGTAGTAGATCAACCGGGACTAGCGGGGGGGGGACCCAGTACTTC. This sequence encodes CASSRSTGTSGGGTQYF.

This clonotype appeared a single time. The CDR3 protein is CASSETGTGGKETQYF. As DNA, the CDR3 is TGTGCCAGCAGCGAGACCGGGACAGGGGGAAAAGAGACCCAGTACTTC. J is TRBJ2-5 and V is TRBV7-9; 11 nucleotides line up with TRBD1. This CDR3 contains 16 residues. The germline V gene has CDR1 SEHNR and CDR2 FQNEAQ (reference sequence). With V trimmed by 5 bases and J by 3 bases, 8 bases remained unmatched.

This clonotype has ten or more counts. The rearrangement links TRBV2 to TRBJ1-5; D call uncertain. The CDR3 spans 13 residues. The germline gives CDR1 SNHLY, CDR2 FYNNEI. V lost 1 base and J lost 7, with 8 bases in between. The CDR3 region has the DNA TGTGCCAGCAGTGAAGATAAGGCCCAGCCCCAGCATTTT. This gives the protein CASSEDKAQPQHF.

The rearrangement links TRBV7-9 to TRBJ2-2; 7 bases are a match to TRBD1. The CDR3 spans 14 residues. CDR1 is SEHNR, CDR2 FQNEAQ, per germline (reference sequence). The ends lost 9 bases at V and 5 bases at J; junction bases unmatched: 9. The CDR3 bases are TGTGCCAGTAGTGTCGTCAGGGGGACCGGGGAGCTGTTTTTT. It specifies CASSVVRGTGELFF.

This clonotype was recorded a few times. The CDR3 DNA is TGTGCCAGCAGCTTGAATCAGGGGAACTATGGCTACACCTTC. Protein: CASSLNQGNYGYTF. This rearrangement joins TRBV5-4 to TRBJ1-2; perhaps TRBD1 as D (6 bases). This CDR3 comprises 14 residues. V was pared by 1 base and J by 2 bases, with 9 bases between. In germline, CDR1 is SGHNT, CDR2 YYREEE (reference sequence). Drawing the rest from reference TRBV5-4 and TRBJ1-2, the complete variable domain is ETGVTQSPTHLIKTRGQQVTLRCSSQSGHNTVSWYQQALGQGPQFIFQYYREEENGRGNFPPRFSGLQFPNYSSELNVNALELDDSALYLCASSLNQGNYGYTFGSGTRLTVV.

The chain is built from TRBV6-5 and TRBJ2-5; D not certain. The CDR3 contains 13 residues. CDR1 is MNHEY, CDR2 SVGAGI, per germline. V dropped 2 bases and J dropped 2 bases, with 6 bases sitting between them. The CDR3 is CASSYRLQETQYF. CDR3 in DNA: TGTGCCAGCAGTTACAGATTACAAGAGACCCAGTACTTC.

This clonotype has at least ten counts. CDR3 nucleotide sequence: TGTGCCAGCAGCTCCCCAGGAAGGCTTGACTCACCCCTCCACTTT. Translation: CASSSPGRLDSPLHF. The V gene is TRBV7-9, the J gene TRBJ1-6, with D unresolved. Germline CDR1 is SEHNR and CDR2 is FQNEAQ (reference sequence). V was clipped by 4 bases and J by 10 bases, with 17 bases between them. The CDR3 extends over 15 amino acids.

This clonotype was recorded a few times. The chain carries TRBV5-1 and TRBJ1-2; 10 bases are shared with TRBD1. Trimming took 4 bases from V and 3 from J; bases not matched to a gene: 6. Germline assignment: CDR1 SGHRS and CDR2 YFSETQ. CDR3 size: 15 residues. In nucleotides, the CDR3 is TGCGCCAGCAGCCCTGCCGGGACAGGGGACTATGGCTACACCTTC. Its protein is CASSPAGTGDYGYTF.

This clonotype appeared a few times. The chain carries TRBV19 and TRBJ1-1, with D uncertain. V lost 2 bases and J lost 3, with 7 bases in between. Germline CDR1 and CDR2: LNHDA and SQIVND (reference sequence). This CDR3 is built from 13 residues. CDR3 sequence: CASSIKKDTEAFF. CDR3 nucleotide sequence: TGTGCCAGTAGTATAAAGAAGGACACTGAAGCTTTCTTT.

Worth noting for this clonotype: A junction boundary mismatches the germline segment, possibly from a read error. V gene TRBV24-1 combines with J gene TRBJ2-7; 8 bases fit TRBD1. This CDR3 has 12 residues. In germline, CDR1 is KGHDR, CDR2 SFDVKD. DNA of the CDR3: TGTGCCACCAGAGGACAGGGCTACAAGCAGTACTTC. Its translation: CATRGQGYKQYF.

The J gene is TRBJ1-5, the V gene TRBV20-1, with D possibly being TRBD1 (5 bases). CDR1 is DFQATT and CDR2 is SNEGSKA in the germline V gene (reference sequence). This CDR3 has 14 amino acids. Deletions cut 7 bases from V and 3 bases from J, with 16 bases between. CDR3 sequence: CSVKTGPPNQPQHF. CDR3 bases: TGCAGTGTAAAGACGGGACCGCCCAATCAGCCCCAGCATTTT.

At least ten counts were recorded for this clonotype. CDR3 region: CARGQGTDEQYF. CDR3 nucleotides: TGTGCCAGGGGTCAGGGAACGGACGAGCAGTACTTC. This chain joins TRBV2 and TRBJ2-7, with D possibly TRBD1 on 5 matching bases. CDR1 and CDR2 (germline): SNHLY, FYNNEI. V lost 9 bases to trimming and J lost 5 bases, with 14 bases between them. The CDR3 is 12 residues long. Combining the CDR3 with reference TRBV2 and TRBJ2-7 gives the whole variable domain EPEVTQTPSHQVTQMGQEVILRCVPISNHLYFYWYRQILGQKVEFLVSFYNNEISEKSEIFDDQFSVERPDGSNFTLKIRSTKLEDSAMYFCARGQGTDEQYFGPGTRLTVT.

This clonotype came up many times. CDR3: CASSLPGRRGYGYTF. In nucleotides, the CDR3 is TGTGCCAGCAGTCTCCCCGGGAGACGTGGGTATGGCTACACCTTC. The chain has TRBV7-2 and TRBJ1-2; D call uncertain. This CDR3 has 15 amino acids. The germline gives CDR1 SGHTA, CDR2 FQGNSA. Deletions cut 6 bases from V and 5 bases from J, with 19 bases between.

In this sample, this clonotype turned up a few times. The J gene is TRBJ2-7, the V gene TRBV6-5, with 10 bases aligning to TRBD2. J gave up 0 bases and V 6 bases, and 8 bases lay outside the gene matches. The CDR3 sequence is 16 residues long. The germline CDR1 and CDR2 sequences are MNHEY and SVGAGI. The CDR3 reads CASSLSSGSFSYEQYF. The CDR3 DNA sequence: TGTGCCAGCAGCCTCTCTAGCGGGAGTTTCTCCTACGAGCAGTACTTC.

There are a few counts of this clonotype. The V and J genes are TRBV19 and TRBJ2-7, with D possibly being TRBD1 or TRBD2 (6 bases each). The germline CDR1 and CDR2 sequences are LNHDA and SQIVND (reference sequence). The CDR3 runs to 15 residues. V gave up 3 bases and J gave up 2 bases, with 14 bases separating them. Here the CDR3 DNA reads TGTGCCAGTAGTATGGTCGGGGGCTCGACCTACGAGCAGTACTTC. Protein sequence: CASSMVGGSTYEQYF.

This sequence joins TRBV7-9 and TRBJ1-3; D is ambiguous. Germline values: CDR1 SEHNR, CDR2 FQNEAQ (reference sequence). The CDR3 runs to 15 residues. V dropped 5 bases and J dropped 0 bases, with 11 bases sitting between them. The CDR3 nucleotides read TGTGCCAGCAGCGTATACGGGAGCTCTGGAAACACCATATATTTT. Translating gives CASSVYGSSGNTIYF.

This clonotype was observed at least ten times. This chain joins TRBV29-1 and TRBJ1-2, with D unresolved. The CDR3 loop spans 16 amino acids. The germline V gene encodes CDR1 SQVTM and CDR2 ANQGSEA. V was clipped by 4 bases and J by 8 bases, with 26 bases between them. CDR3 in amino acids: CSVAGSAGKGVSGYTF. CDR3 DNA: TGCAGCGTTGCTGGGTCGGCAGGTAAAGGAGTATCGGGCTACACCTTC.

With respect to this clonotype: The CDR3 does not close with the conserved phenylalanine or tryptophan, likely indicating a read error. The DNA is left out, because the CDR3 cannot be placed on it with certainty; the CDR3 is given as TCRdb lists it. The gene calls are TRBV2 and TRBJ1-1. CDR1 is SNHLY, CDR2 FYNNEI, per germline. Counting both end residues, the CDR3 totals 8 amino acids. CDR3 sequence reads: CASSDGGL.

With respect to this clonotype: A much larger clone is a single base away; this may be a read error. The rearrangement joins TRBV2 to TRBJ1-1, with 11 nucleotides matching TRBD1. Germline CDR1 SNHLY, CDR2 FYNNEI. The CDR3 covers 13 residues. J lost 3 bases, V lost 7 bases, and 1 base had no gene match. The CDR3 region has the DNA TGTGCCAGCATGGGACAGGGGGACACTGAAGCTTTCTTT. Translation: CASMGQGDTEAFF.

This chain links TRBV7-8 with TRBJ1-6; 8 bases line up with TRBD1. There are 15 residues in the CDR3. Trimming removed 0 bases from V and 9 bases from J; junction bases left unmatched: 4. Germline CDR1 and CDR2: SGHVS and FQNEAQ. Here the CDR3 DNA reads TGTGCCAGCAGCTTAGCCGGGACAGGAGCTTCACCCCTCCACTTT. This encodes CASSLAGTGASPLHF.

A word on this clonotype: This may be a read error: a much more frequent sequence differs by one nucleotide. The rearrangement links TRBV2 to TRBJ2-5; no clear D gene. CDR1 and CDR2 (germline): SNHLY, FYNNEI. This CDR3 has 15 residues. CDR3 bases: TGTGCCGGCAGCGTAGGGCTCGCACAGCAAGAGACCCAGTACTTC. This gives the protein CAGSVGLAQQETQYF.

This clonotype was detected many times. V and J are TRBV2 and TRBJ2-7, with 10 bases aligning to TRBD2. Per the germline V gene, CDR1 is SNHLY and CDR2 is FYNNEI. V lost 10 bases, J lost 4 bases, and 10 bases stayed unmatched. The CDR3 consists of 14 residues. DNA of the CDR3: TGTGCCACTACCGCGGTACTAGCGGGGTACGAGCAGTACTTC. Translation: CATTAVLAGYEQYF.

J is TRBJ1-5 and V is TRBV7-9, with 11 bases fitting TRBD1. The length of the CDR3 is 17 residues. The germline CDR1 and CDR2 sequences are SEHNR and FQNEAQ (reference sequence). J gave up 3 bases and V 0 bases, and 4 bases lay outside the gene matches. The DNA for the CDR3 is TGTGCCAGCAGCTTAGCTGGGACAGGGGGGTTCAATCAGCCCCAGCATTTT. Residues: CASSLAGTGGFNQPQHF.